The 27 T cell receptor beta chains given below trace back to one sample, sequenced in a study of T cells after yellow fever vaccination. TCRdb ran MiXCR on the 5' RACE reads and lists one entry per CDR3 protein. The table records roughly 120,000 distinct CDR3 sequences, roughly 7.9% of them present only once. Sequenced material: CD4+ T cells sorted from PBMCs, taken roughly 47 days after the first yellow fever vaccination. The origin of the receptors is a man between 18 and 35 years old who received the YFV17D yellow fever vaccine.

The chain joins TRBV28 to TRBJ1-3; D unresolved. Trimming cost V 3 bases and J 7 bases, with 19 bases left between them. Per the germline V gene, CDR1 is MDHEN and CDR2 is SYDVKM. This CDR3 comprises 16 residues. CDR3 amino acids: CASSFGGSVYKNTIYF. CDR3 sequence (DNA): TGTGCCAGCAGTTTCGGAGGGTCAGTCTATAAGAACACCATATATTTT.

This clonotype was recorded many times. The chain links TRBV20-1 to TRBJ2-7; D possibly corresponds to TRBD2 (5 bases). CDR1 is DFQATT and CDR2 is SNEGSKA in the germline V gene (reference sequence). V lost 3 bases and J 7 bases, leaving 10 bases between the germline ends. The CDR3 has 11 residues. CDR3 sequence: CSASSRGEQYF. As DNA, the CDR3 is TGCAGTGCTAGCAGTCGAGGGGAGCAGTACTTC.

This clonotype was counted between two and nine times. The chain couples TRBV7-7 to TRBJ1-1; a possible D gene is TRBD1 (5 bases). CDR1 and CDR2 from the germline V gene are SSHAT and FNYEAQ (reference sequence). The V and J ends lost 1 base and 10 bases respectively, with 13 bases between them. CDR3 length equals 13 residues. The DNA of the CDR3 is TGTGCCAGCAGCTTAGACGCGTCGGGACGAGCTTTCTTT. Translation gives CASSLDASGRAFF.

In this sample, this clonotype turned up many times. The V gene is TRBV7-2, the J gene TRBJ1-2; the match to TRBD1 covers 9 bases. The germline V gene encodes CDR1 SGHTA and CDR2 FQGNSA. With V trimmed by 3 bases and J by 2 bases, 4 bases remained unmatched. CDR3 length: 15 residues. CDR3: CASSLGQGRNYGYTF. CDR3 in DNA: TGTGCCAGCAGCTTGGGACAGGGAAGAAACTATGGCTACACCTTC.

In this sample, this clonotype turned up many times. V is TRBV18 and J is TRBJ2-7; 10 nucleotides align to TRBD1. V shed 3 bases and J 3 bases; nucleotides not matched to a gene: 2. The CDR3 length is 14 residues. Germline V CDR1 and CDR2: KGHSH, LQKENI. CDR3 protein: CASSPDRGLYEQYF. CDR3 sequence (DNA): TGTGCCAGCTCACCTGACAGGGGGCTCTACGAGCAGTACTTC.

This clonotype turned up a few times. J is TRBJ2-2 and V is TRBV7-2; D remains unclear. This CDR3 is 16 amino acids long. Germline CDR1 and CDR2: SGHTA and FQGNSA. Trimming took off 7 bases at V and 4 bases at J, with 19 bases between the two ends. The CDR3 DNA sequence: TGTGCCAGCATGAGACGGGCAGTCCTCGCCACCGGGGAGCTGTTTTTT. Translation gives CASMRRAVLATGELFF.

Ten or more counts support this clonotype. The chain recombines TRBV21-1 with TRBJ2-7; TRBD1, as called in the table, went unchecked against the DNA. TRBV21-1 constitutes a pseudogene. CDR3 length: 18 amino acids. The CDR3 nucleotides are TGTGCCAGCAGCAAAGGACCCCCGGGGGAGGGGGGCTCCTACGAGCAGTACTTC. Translation: CASSKGPPGEGGSYEQYF.

There are many counts of this clonotype. The chain links TRBV20-1 to TRBJ2-3, with D maybe TRBD2 (5 bases). The CDR3 is 15 amino acids. Germline CDR1 reads DFQATT; CDR2 reads SNEGSKA (reference sequence). The germline V and J ends were trimmed by 3 bases and 2 bases, with 15 bases remaining between them. The DNA for the CDR3 is TGCAGTGCTAGTGATAGGACTTCATTCACAGATACGCAGTATTTT. Amino acid sequence: CSASDRTSFTDTQYF.

This clonotype was detected many times. The V call is TRBV20-1, the J call TRBJ2-3; D not resolved. The CDR3 sequence is 13 residues long. V lost 5 bases and J lost 5, with 14 bases in between. The germline gives CDR1 DFQATT, CDR2 SNEGSKA (reference sequence). The CDR3 bases are TGCAGTGCTCCAGACTTACTCGGAGATACGCAGTATTTT. This sequence encodes CSAPDLLGDTQYF.

The rearrangement uses TRBV20-1 and TRBJ1-2; D gene unclear. Germline V CDR1 and CDR2: DFQATT, SNEGSKA (reference sequence). The CDR3 is made up of 13 amino acids. V dropped 4 bases and J dropped 1 base, with 10 bases sitting between them. CDR3 amino acids: CSANKGINYGYTF. The DNA of the CDR3 is TGCAGTGCTAACAAAGGGATTAACTATGGCTACACCTTC.

This clonotype was picked up many times. V usage is TRBV5-6 and J usage is TRBJ2-3; D is undetermined. This CDR3 contains 11 residues. Deletions cut 1 base from V and 8 bases from J, with 5 bases between. The germline V gene encodes CDR1 SGHDT and CDR2 YYEEEE. Written as DNA, the CDR3 is TGTGCCAGCAGCTTGCGACTTACGCAGTATTTT. Encoded protein: CASSLRLTQYF.

The sample holds many counts of this clonotype. The chain couples TRBV12-3 or TRBV12-4 to TRBJ1-2; D may be TRBD1 (6 bases). Trimming took off 5 bases at V and 8 bases at J, with 18 bases between the two ends. The CDR3 is 14 residues long. The CDR3 spells CASSPGGSGGGYTF. CDR3 DNA sequence: TGTGCCAGCAGTCCGGGGGGTTCCGGGGGCGGCTACACCTTC.

This clonotype was seen ten or more times. The chain recombines TRBV19 with TRBJ1-1, with 7 bases aligning to TRBD1. The ends lost 5 bases at V and 6 bases at J; junction bases unmatched: 12. Germline V CDR1 and CDR2: LNHDA, SQIVND (reference sequence). The CDR3 is 15 amino acids. CDR3 in DNA: TGTGCCAGTAGTCCTCACCCGATAGGGGGCCCTGAAGCTTTCTTT. Protein product: CASSPHPIGGPEAFF.

In its sample, this clonotype was seen many times. The chain is built from TRBV12-3 or TRBV12-4 and TRBJ2-3; 9 nucleotides align to TRBD1. The ends lost 10 bases at V and 9 bases at J; junction bases unmatched: 5. There are 11 residues in the CDR3. CDR3 in amino acids: CATDRGRTQYF. The CDR3 DNA is TGTGCCACGGACAGGGGACGGACGCAGTATTTT.

On this clonotype: Being one base from a much bigger clone, this may be a read error. The V and J genes are TRBV11-2 and TRBJ2-2; 7 positions match TRBD2. Germline V gene data show CDR1 as SGHAT and CDR2 as FQNNGV. The V and J ends lost 4 bases and 5 bases, in that order; junction bases with no gene match: 7. This CDR3 contains 15 residues. CDR3 DNA sequence: TGTGCCAGCAGCTGGGAGGGGCGAAGGACCGGGGAGCTGTTTTTT. Amino acids: CASSWEGRRTGELFF. Filled out from reference TRBV11-2 and TRBJ2-2, the complete variable domain reads EAGVAQSPRYKIIEKRQSVAFWCNPISGHATLYWYQQILGQGPKLLIQFQNNGVVDDSQLPKDRFSAERLKGVDSTLKIQPAKLEDSAVYLCASSWEGRRTGELFFGEGSRLTVL.

This clonotype was found many times. The chain has TRBV7-9 and TRBJ2-5; D is unresolved. V dropped 4 bases and J dropped 1 base, with 7 bases sitting between them. This CDR3 contains 13 residues. Germline loops: CDR1 SEHNR, CDR2 FQNEAQ (reference sequence). The chain's CDR3 is CASSWDLQETQYF. The CDR3 DNA reads as TGTGCCAGCAGCTGGGATCTCCAAGAGACCCAGTACTTC.

The chain is built from TRBV5-1 and TRBJ2-5; D not resolved. Trimming took off 0 bases at V and 5 bases at J, with 11 bases between the two ends. Germline CDR1 is SGHRS and CDR2 is YFSETQ. The CDR3 is made up of 14 amino acids. The CDR3 spells CASSLVSGLETQYF. The CDR3 bases are TGCGCCAGCAGCTTGGTGTCCGGGTTGGAGACCCAGTACTTC.

This clonotype was counted only a few times. The chain recombines TRBV12-3 or TRBV12-4 with TRBJ2-3, with D possibly called TRBD1 or TRBD2 (6 bases each). The length of the CDR3 is 15 residues. The ends were cut back, 7 bases at V and 2 bases at J, with 16 bases in the middle. In nucleotides, the CDR3 is TGTGCCAGCACTCCTCCGGGGGCGGACACAGATACGCAGTATTTT. Its protein product is CASTPPGADTDTQYF.

In this sample, this clonotype turned up many times. J is TRBJ2-5 and V is TRBV7-2; D not certain. The CDR3 consists of 13 residues. V lost 3 bases, J lost 0 bases, and 5 bases lay in between. Germline assignment: CDR1 SGHTA and CDR2 FQGNSA. The CDR3 region has the DNA TGTGCCAGCAGCTTCCCCAACCAAGAGACCCAGTACTTC. This sequence encodes CASSFPNQETQYF.

This clonotype was observed many times. CDR3 nucleotides: TGTGCCAGCAGCCCCTACTACCTTTCCTACAATGAGCAGTTCTTC. Translating it yields CASSPYYLSYNEQFF. The chain couples TRBV5-5 to TRBJ2-1; D is ambiguous. This CDR3 is built from 15 residues. V was trimmed by 4 bases and J by 1 base, leaving 12 bases between them. CDR1 and CDR2 from the germline V gene are SGHKS and YYEKEE (reference sequence).

This clonotype was found many times. The chain combines TRBV20-1 with TRBJ2-5; D is uncertain. Deletions cut 0 bases from V and 0 bases from J, with 8 bases between. The CDR3 extends over 14 amino acids. Germline V lookup: CDR1 DFQATT, CDR2 SNEGSKA (reference sequence). The DNA of the CDR3 is TGCAGTGCTAGAGAGTTAGGGCACCAAGAGACCCAGTACTTC. Residues: CSARELGHQETQYF.

This clonotype was seen ten or more times. The chain has TRBV4-3 and TRBJ2-4; D gene ambiguous. The V gene's germline CDR1 is LGHNA and CDR2 YSLEER. The CDR3 is 15 residues long. Trimming left V 0 bases short and J 7 bases short, with 13 bases between. In DNA form, the CDR3 reads TGCGCCAGCAGCCAAGATCTCGGTACCTCGAACATTCAGTACTTC. This gives the protein CASSQDLGTSNIQYF.

V and J are TRBV12-3 or TRBV12-4 and TRBJ2-5; D possibly corresponds to TRBD1 (6 bases). The CDR3 totals 14 residues. V lost 1 base and J 9 bases, leaving 15 bases between the germline ends. CDR3 DNA sequence: TGTGCCAGCAGTTTAGGGGGGCCCGGCCAGGCCCAGTACTTC. Translating it yields CASSLGGPGQAQYF.

This clonotype occurred many times. The chain carries TRBV9 and TRBJ2-5; D is unresolved. The ends were cut back, 5 bases at V and 1 base at J, with 6 bases in the middle. CDR3 length: 12 residues. Germline-derived CDR1 and CDR2 are SGDLS and YYNGEE. CDR3 in amino acids: CASSRIQETQYF. CDR3 DNA sequence: TGTGCCAGCAGTCGGATCCAAGAGACCCAGTACTTC.

Only a few counts were recorded for this clonotype. This sequence joins TRBV5-1 and TRBJ2-5; D possibly corresponds to TRBD1 (6 bases). Trimming took off 4 bases at V and 0 bases at J, with 13 bases between the two ends. Germline CDR1 SGHRS, CDR2 YFSETQ. This CDR3 region has 15 residues. CDR3 region: CASSIGAGDQETQYF. For the CDR3, the DNA is TGCGCCAGCAGCATTGGGGCAGGGGACCAAGAGACCCAGTACTTC.

This clonotype has ten or more counts. The V call is TRBV20-1, the J call TRBJ1-2; a weak D match, TRBD1 (6 bases). Trimming took off 0 bases at V and 7 bases at J, with 18 bases between the two ends. This CDR3 is built from 15 residues. Germline V lookup: CDR1 DFQATT, CDR2 SNEGSKA (reference sequence). The CDR3 sequence: CSARDPLNRDGGYTF. The CDR3 bases are TGCAGTGCTAGAGATCCACTTAACAGGGACGGTGGCTACACCTTC.

Many counts were recorded for this clonotype. The rearrangement uses TRBV2 and TRBJ2-5; 9 nucleotides line up with TRBD2. Trimming cost V 6 bases and J 5 bases; bases outside gene matches: 13. The CDR3 runs to 16 residues. Per the germline V gene, CDR1 is SNHLY and CDR2 is FYNNEI. The CDR3 nucleotides read TGTGCCAGCAGCGTTAGCGGGGGAGCCCTCAAGGAGACCCAGTACTTC. This encodes CASSVSGGALKETQYF.